This T cell receptor (beta chain) emerged from a study of T cell responses to AZD1222 COVID-19 vaccine. TCRdb keeps only in-frame clones here, not all; method: immunoSEQ multiplex PCR. Of approximately 140,000 clones listed, 90% were seen once; the top ten hold more than 3%. Trimming took 2 bases from V and 4 from J; bases not matched to a gene: 8. CDR1 and CDR2 (germline): SGHVT, SQSDAQ. This CDR3 has 16 residues. The clonotype originates from an adult who received the AZD1222 COVID-19 vaccine. V usage is TRBV7-4 and J usage is TRBJ1-5, with TRBD1 matching 7 bases. Source: peripheral blood, taken 28 days after the second AZD1222 dose. CDR3 protein: CASSLLPGQNNQPQHF. The CDR3 DNA reads TGTGCCAGCAGCTTACTTCCGGGACAGAATAATCAGCCCCAGCATTTT. Based on the CDR3 plus reference TRBV7-4 and TRBJ1-5, the full variable domain is GAGVSQSPRYKVAKRGRDVALRCDSISGHVTLYWYRQTLGQGSEVLTYSQSDAQRDKSGRPSGRFSAERPERSVSTLKIQRTEQGDSAVYLCASSLLPGQNNQPQHFGDGTRLSIL.